The 17 T cell receptor beta chains below all came from one sample that was sequenced in a study of blood T cell repertoires in COVID-19. This table comes from immunoSEQ multiplex PCR, and its TCRdb copy is limited to in-frame clones, with some not included. The table records 400,000 to 450,000 clones, around 90% of them present only once. Sequencing input: peripheral blood. These receptors all come from a man in his late teens or twenties with COVID-19, enrolled during active disease.

The genes are TRBV6-5 and TRBJ2-3; 9 positions match TRBD2. V gave up 6 bases and J gave up 4 bases; unmatched junction bases: 8. The CDR3 runs to 15 residues. Germline V gene data show CDR1 as MNHEY and CDR2 as SVGAGI. This CDR3 is CASRRAGGAPDTQYF. The CDR3 DNA sequence: TGTGCCAGCAGGCGGGCGGGAGGGGCGCCAGATACGCAGTATTTT.

The rearrangement joins TRBV5-5 to TRBJ2-5, with D unresolved. Per germline, CDR1 SGHKS and CDR2 YYEKEE (reference sequence). The V end lost 3 bases, the J end lost 1 base, and 10 bases lay between the germline ends. This CDR3 is built from 14 residues. CDR3 sequence (DNA): TGTGCCAGCAGCTCCCGACATCTCCAAGAGACCCAGTACTTC. Protein sequence: CASSSRHLQETQYF.

V is TRBV19 and J is TRBJ1-3, with 9 bases that match TRBD1. V lost 7 bases and J lost 2; bases outside the gene matches: 9. The CDR3 covers 16 residues. The germline gives CDR1 LNHDA, CDR2 SQIVND (reference sequence). CDR3 amino acids: CASTRTGDTPGNTIYF. For the CDR3, the DNA is TGTGCCAGTACCCGGACAGGGGATACTCCTGGAAACACCATATATTTT. The whole variable domain, filled in from reference TRBV19 and TRBJ1-3, reads DGGITQSPKYLFRKEGQNVTLSCEQNLNHDAMYWYRQDPGQGLRLIYYSQIVNDFQKGDIAEGYSVSREKKESFPLTVTSAQKNPTAFYLCASTRTGDTPGNTIYFGEGSWLTVV.

J is TRBJ2-1 and V is TRBV11-2, with 9 bases lining up with TRBD2. The germline CDR1 and CDR2 sequences are SGHAT and FQNNGV. Trimming cost V 5 bases and J 7 bases; bases outside gene matches: 12. The CDR3 spans 16 residues. CDR3: CASSGYSGGVGNEQFF. CDR3 nucleotide sequence: TGTGCCAGCAGCGGATATAGCGGGGGAGTGGGGAATGAGCAGTTCTTC.

The chain links TRBV6-5 to TRBJ2-5; a possible D gene is TRBD1 (5 bases). V lost 1 base and J 1 base, leaving 10 bases between the germline ends. Germline V gene sequence: CDR1 MNHEY, CDR2 SVGAGI. This CDR3 has 15 amino acids. DNA for the CDR3: TGTGCCAGCAGTTACTTGGGGCAGGGCCAAGAGACCCAGTACTTC. Translating gives CASSYLGQGQETQYF.

This clone was recorded a few times. The chain recombines TRBV27 with TRBJ2-7; TRBD2 matches 8 bases. V gave up 3 bases and J gave up 5 bases; unmatched junction bases: 9. There are 15 residues in the CDR3. Germline V gene sequence: CDR1 MNHEY, CDR2 SMNVEV (reference sequence). This CDR3 is CASSFTSGSSHEQYF. CDR3 DNA sequence: TGTGCCAGCAGTTTTACTAGCGGTTCCAGCCACGAGCAGTACTTC.

The chain is built from TRBV10-3 and TRBJ2-7, with D unresolved. Deletions cut 9 bases from V and 0 bases from J, with 9 bases between. This CDR3 contains 12 residues. Germline V lookup: CDR1 ENHRY, CDR2 SYGVKD. The CDR3 spells CAISPSSYEQYF. DNA for the CDR3: TGTGCCATTAGTCCGAGCTCCTACGAGCAGTACTTC.

The chain couples TRBV10-1 to TRBJ1-2, with TRBD1 as a possible D gene (5 bases). Trimming cost V 4 bases and J 2 bases, with 23 bases left between them. Per germline, CDR1 WNHNN and CDR2 SYGVQD (reference sequence). The CDR3 has 18 amino acids. CDR3 loop: CASSGRSETVSKNYGYTF. The CDR3 DNA reads TGCGCCAGCAGTGGCAGGAGTGAGACAGTCTCGAAGAACTATGGCTACACCTTC.

This chain joins TRBV19 and TRBJ1-1; 7 nucleotides align to TRBD1. CDR3 length: 20 residues. V gave up 7 bases and J gave up 5 bases; unmatched junction bases: 28. The germline V gene has CDR1 LNHDA and CDR2 SQIVND (reference sequence). CDR3 nucleotide sequence: TGTGCCAGTATGGTGGACATTAACCGGGGCCAGGGGGTTGGAAAAACTGAAGCTTTCTTT. It encodes CASMVDINRGQGVGKTEAFF. Combining the CDR3 with reference TRBV19 and TRBJ1-1 gives the whole variable domain DGGITQSPKYLFRKEGQNVTLSCEQNLNHDAMYWYRQDPGQGLRLIYYSQIVNDFQKGDIAEGYSVSREKKESFPLTVTSAQKNPTAFYLCASMVDINRGQGVGKTEAFFGQGTRLTVV.

V gene TRBV3-1 (or the pseudogene TRBV3-2) combines with J gene TRBJ1-2; no clear D. V lost 2 bases and J 7 bases, leaving 11 bases between the germline ends. CDR1 and CDR2 from the germline V gene are LGHDT and YNNKEL (reference sequence). The CDR3 is 13 amino acids. The chain's CDR3 is CASSQTDKSGYTF. The CDR3, as DNA: TGTGCCAGCAGCCAAACAGACAAGTCTGGCTACACCTTC.

The chain's CDR3 is CASSPGTSGRDEQYF. CDR3 nucleotide sequence: TGTGCCAGCAGCCCAGGGACTAGCGGGAGAGACGAGCAGTACTTC. This chain links TRBV7-8 with TRBJ2-7, with 14 nucleotides matching TRBD2. CDR1 is SGHVS and CDR2 is FQNEAQ in the germline V gene. V was pared by 5 bases and J by 5 bases, with 5 bases of the junction left unmatched. This CDR3 is 15 amino acids long.

The rearrangement joins TRBV19 to TRBJ2-5; 9 bases agree with TRBD2. V shed 2 bases and J 1 base; nucleotides not matched to a gene: 2. CDR1 and CDR2 from the germline V gene are LNHDA and SQIVND (reference sequence). The CDR3 extends over 15 amino acids. CDR3 nucleotide sequence: TGTGCCAGTAGTATATGGCGGGAGGGCCAAGAGACCCAGTACTTC. It codes for CASSIWREGQETQYF.

The V gene is TRBV5-5, the J gene TRBJ2-2, with D tentatively TRBD1 (6 bases). The CDR3 has 14 amino acids. V gave up 5 bases and J gave up 0 bases, with 8 bases separating them. Germline V gene data show CDR1 as SGHKS and CDR2 as YYEKEE (reference sequence). CDR3 region: CASSWDTNTGELFF. In DNA, the CDR3 is TGTGCCAGCAGTTGGGACACGAACACCGGGGAGCTGTTTTTT.

The chain couples TRBV5-1 to TRBJ1-6; 9 bases match TRBD1. This CDR3 is 16 amino acids long. Germline-derived CDR1 and CDR2 are SGHRS and YFSETQ. V was clipped by 1 base and J by 4 bases; unmatched bases: 3. The CDR3 DNA reads as TGCGCCAGCAGCTTGCAGGGACAGGGTTATAATTCACCCCTCCACTTT. Its translation is CASSLQGQGYNSPLHF.

This chain joins TRBV23-1 and TRBJ2-7, with a possible D match to TRBD2 (6 bases). TRBV23-1 is treated as an ORF (open reading frame) with a function not yet certain. Trimming took off 0 bases at V and 2 bases at J, with 14 bases between the two ends. There are 16 residues in the CDR3. CDR3 loop: CASSQSGDSGAYEQYF. CDR3 DNA: TGCGCCAGCAGTCAATCTGGTGATAGCGGAGCCTACGAGCAGTACTTC.

This chain links TRBV9 with TRBJ1-2; the D is unclear. Germline CDR1 and CDR2: SGDLS and YYNGEE. The ends were cut back, 0 bases at V and 8 bases at J, with 8 bases in the middle. This CDR3 spans 12 amino acids. CDR3 DNA: TGTGCCAGCAGCGTAGGGCCCGGGGGCTACACCTTC. Amino acids: CASSVGPGGYTF.

This chain uses TRBV15 with TRBJ2-2; tentative D call: TRBD2 (6 bases). Germline lookup yields CDR1 LNHNV and CDR2 YYDKDF (reference sequence). This CDR3 contains 16 residues. Trimming cost V 8 bases and J 0 bases, with 16 bases left between them. For the CDR3, the DNA is TGTGCCACCTCACCGGGACTGGTCGCGAACACCGGGGAGCTGTTTTTT. Residues: CATSPGLVANTGELFF.